This T cell receptor beta chain was sequenced during a study of blood T cell repertoires in COVID-19. Study in general: Samples taken during acute and convalescent COVID-19 were collected in the United States, Italy and Spain.

Enrollees, about 18 to 89 years old, lived in about two dozen US areas. Cohorts were determined from participant-reported clinical history. The repertoire was sequenced with immunoSEQ multiplex PCR; TCRdb's copy has only in-frame clones and lacks some. The data hold a few hundred thousand clones, with about 87% observed a single time. This TCR derives from a young man with acute COVID-19. The sample comprised PBMCs or T cells enriched from blood (not recorded which).

DNA of the CDR3: TGTGCCAGCAGTTACGGGGGCATAGTTTACGAGCAGTACTTC. Translated: CASSYGGIVYEQYF. This chain joins TRBV6-5 and TRBJ2-7, with a weak D call TRBD1 (6 bases). Per the germline V gene, CDR1 is MNHEY and CDR2 is SVGAGI. V lost 2 bases, J lost 4 bases, and 12 bases lay in between. CDR3 length: 14 amino acids.